The 3 T cell receptor beta chains given below trace back to one sample, sequenced in a study of cytomegalovirus exposure and HLA in healthy donors. The PCR contained 60 Vbeta and 13 Jbeta primers. Using immunoSEQ multiplex PCR, the repertoire was profiled, and TCRdb retains in-frame clones only, with some absent. Found here are 150,000 to 200,000 clones, around 79% of them singletons; the top ten hold around 2.8%. Source material: PBMCs. The receptors were sampled from a woman aged 40 to 50 in good health and CMV-seropositive.

DNA for the CDR3: TGTGCCAGCAGCCAACGGGACAGAAACACCATATATTTT. Its protein is CASSQRDRNTIYF. V and J are TRBV13 and TRBJ1-3; TRBD1 is a possible D gene (6 bases). The V gene lost 5 bases and the J gene lost 5 bases, with 10 bases spanning the gap. The CDR3 loop spans 13 amino acids. Germline V gene lookup returns CDR1 PRHDT and CDR2 FYEKMQ (reference sequence).

This clone came up a few times. The chain uses TRBV27 and TRBJ1-1; D is uncertain. Germline CDR1 MNHEY, CDR2 SMNVEV (reference sequence). The CDR3 extends over 14 amino acids. Trimming removed 8 bases from V and 1 base from J, with 14 bases in between. The CDR3 DNA sequence: TGTGCCAGCGCCGCAGGAACCCGGAACACTGAAGCTTTCTTT. Its translation: CASAAGTRNTEAFF.

The chain uses TRBV19 and TRBJ2-4, with 13 bases that match TRBD2. V lost 1 base, J lost 0 bases, and 9 bases stayed unmatched. Germline V CDR1 and CDR2: LNHDA, SQIVND (reference sequence). The length of the CDR3 is 20 residues. The CDR3 sequence: CASSIAWTSGSALAKNIQYF. The DNA of the CDR3 is TGTGCCAGTAGTATAGCTTGGACTAGCGGGAGCGCCCTAGCCAAAAACATTCAGTACTTC.